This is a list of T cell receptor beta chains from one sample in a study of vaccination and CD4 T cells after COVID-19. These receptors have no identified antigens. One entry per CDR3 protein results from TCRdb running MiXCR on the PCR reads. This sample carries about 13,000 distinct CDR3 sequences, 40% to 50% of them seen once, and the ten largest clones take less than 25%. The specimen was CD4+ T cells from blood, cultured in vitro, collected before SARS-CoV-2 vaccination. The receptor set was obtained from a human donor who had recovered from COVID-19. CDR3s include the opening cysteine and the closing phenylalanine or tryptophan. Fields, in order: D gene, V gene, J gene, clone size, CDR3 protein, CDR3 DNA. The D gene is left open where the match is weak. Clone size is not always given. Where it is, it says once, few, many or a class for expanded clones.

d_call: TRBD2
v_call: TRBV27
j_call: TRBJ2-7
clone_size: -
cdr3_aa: CASSSMGLDLYEQYF
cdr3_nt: TGTGCCAGCAGTTCTATGGGACTAGACCTCTACGAGCAGTACTTC

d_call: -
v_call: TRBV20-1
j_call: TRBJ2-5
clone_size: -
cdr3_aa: CSAPAQLYQETQYF
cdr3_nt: TGCAGTGCCCCCGCCCAATTGTACCAAGAGACCCAGTACTTC

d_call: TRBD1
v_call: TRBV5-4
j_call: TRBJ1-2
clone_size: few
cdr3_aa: CASSLAHRTGDYGYTF
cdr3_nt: TGTGCCAGCAGCTTGGCTCACCGGACAGGGGACTATGGCTACACCTTC

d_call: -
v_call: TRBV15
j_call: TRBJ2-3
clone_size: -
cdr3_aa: CATSRGALWPASTDTQYF
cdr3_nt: TGTGCCACCAGCAGAGGAGCCCTTTGGCCAGCTAGCACAGATACGCAGTATTTT

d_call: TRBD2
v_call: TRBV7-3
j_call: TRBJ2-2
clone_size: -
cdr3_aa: CASSQGLAGGTGELFF
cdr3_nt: TGTGCCAGCAGCCAAGGACTAGCGGGAGGCACCGGGGAGCTGTTTTTT

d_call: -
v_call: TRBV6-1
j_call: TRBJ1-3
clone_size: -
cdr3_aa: CASSDPGLPSSGNTIYF
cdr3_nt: TGTGCCAGCAGTGACCCCGGACTGCCTTCATCTGGAAACACCATATATTTT

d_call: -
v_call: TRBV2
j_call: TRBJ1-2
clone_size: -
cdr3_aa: CASSDGGHIYGYTF
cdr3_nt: TGTGCCAGCAGTGACGGGGGGCACATCTATGGCTACACCTTC

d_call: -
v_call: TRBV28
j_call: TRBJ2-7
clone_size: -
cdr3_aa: CASSSPNYEQYF
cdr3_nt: TGTGCCAGCTCTTCACCTAATTACGAGCAGTACTTC

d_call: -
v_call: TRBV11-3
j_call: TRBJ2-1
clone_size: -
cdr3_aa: CASSLGTGTYNEQFF
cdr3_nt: TGTGCCAGCAGCTTAGGAACAGGGACCTACAATGAGCAGTTCTTC

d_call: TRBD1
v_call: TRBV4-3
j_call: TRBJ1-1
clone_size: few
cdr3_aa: CASSQSGTANTEAFF
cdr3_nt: TGCGCCAGCAGCCAATCCGGGACAGCGAACACTGAAGCTTTCTTT

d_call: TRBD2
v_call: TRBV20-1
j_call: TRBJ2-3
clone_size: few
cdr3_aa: CSAPGLSTDTQYF
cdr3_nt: TGCAGTGCCCCGGGACTAAGCACAGATACGCAGTATTTT

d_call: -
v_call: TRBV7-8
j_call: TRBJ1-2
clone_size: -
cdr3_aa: CASSLRPAGDYGYTF
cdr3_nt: TGTGCCAGCAGCCTACGCCCGGCAGGTGACTATGGCTACACCTTC

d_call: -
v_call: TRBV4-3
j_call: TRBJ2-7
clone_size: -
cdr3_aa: CASSQDAFGRTYEQYF
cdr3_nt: TGCGCCAGCAGCCAAGATGCTTTTGGAAGAACCTACGAGCAGTACTTC

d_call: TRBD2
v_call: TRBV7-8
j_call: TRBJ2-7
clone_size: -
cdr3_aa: CASSRLAGNSYEQYF
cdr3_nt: TGTGCCAGCAGCCGCCTAGCGGGCAACTCCTACGAGCAGTACTTC

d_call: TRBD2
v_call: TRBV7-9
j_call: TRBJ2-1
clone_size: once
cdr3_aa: CASSLTGLAGGEQFF
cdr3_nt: TGTGCCAGCAGCTTAACGGGACTAGCGGGAGGTGAGCAGTTCTTC

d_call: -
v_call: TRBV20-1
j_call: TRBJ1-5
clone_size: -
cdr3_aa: CSASRGGSFNQPQHF
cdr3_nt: TGCAGTGCTAGCCGGGGGGGCAGTTTTAATCAGCCCCAGCATTTT